The present T cell receptor beta chain was sequenced within a study of blood T cells in healthy people across ages. A word on this clonotype: As yet, its antigen is unknown.

This CDR3 is 13 amino acids long. Germline V lookup: CDR1 PRHDT, CDR2 FYEKMQ (reference sequence). Trimming removed 8 bases at V and 0 bases at J, with 9 bases between. Donors were healthy Caucasian individuals from Russia aged roughly 6 to 95. Next came a second PCR, run for about 7 to 12 cycles, which used a sample-barcoded 5' primer along with a J-beta primer mix. Tagging of each cDNA molecule was performed by a template-switch adaptor with 12 random nucleotides. TCRdb processed the 5' RACE reads anew with MiXCR; each CDR3 protein has one entry. The sample shows around 800,000 distinct CDR3 sequences, 62% of them seen only once. Findings of the study overall: Older age went with lower TCR beta diversity per million T cells, in a roughly linear way. Long-lived donors had more naive CD4+ cells and higher diversity than aged donors.

The chain combines TRBV13 with TRBJ2-3; D ambiguous. Sequenced sample: blood. This receptor was obtained from a man aged 25-45 years in good health. DNA for the CDR3: TGTGCCAGCGCCCGTGGGAGCACAGATACGCAGTATTTT. Translating gives CASARGSTDTQYF.